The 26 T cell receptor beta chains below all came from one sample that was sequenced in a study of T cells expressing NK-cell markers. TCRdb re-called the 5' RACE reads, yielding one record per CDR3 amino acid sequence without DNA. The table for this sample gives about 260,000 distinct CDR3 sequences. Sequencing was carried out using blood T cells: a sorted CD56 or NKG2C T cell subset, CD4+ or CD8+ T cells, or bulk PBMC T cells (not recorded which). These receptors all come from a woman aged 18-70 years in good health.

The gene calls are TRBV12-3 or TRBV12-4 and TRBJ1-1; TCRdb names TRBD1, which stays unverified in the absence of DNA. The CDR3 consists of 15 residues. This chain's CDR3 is CASSFRQGMNTEAFF.

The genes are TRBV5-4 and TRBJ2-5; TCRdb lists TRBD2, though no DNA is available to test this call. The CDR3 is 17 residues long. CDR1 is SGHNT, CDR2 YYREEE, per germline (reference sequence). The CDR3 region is CASSQGLAGLTQETQYF.

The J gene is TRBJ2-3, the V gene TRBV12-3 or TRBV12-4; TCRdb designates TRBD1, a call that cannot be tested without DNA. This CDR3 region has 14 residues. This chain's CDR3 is CASSPGQRTDTQYF.

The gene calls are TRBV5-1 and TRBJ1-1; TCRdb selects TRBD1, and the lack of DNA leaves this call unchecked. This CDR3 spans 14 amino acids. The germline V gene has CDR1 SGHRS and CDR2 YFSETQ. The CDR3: CASSFFGAVPEAFF.

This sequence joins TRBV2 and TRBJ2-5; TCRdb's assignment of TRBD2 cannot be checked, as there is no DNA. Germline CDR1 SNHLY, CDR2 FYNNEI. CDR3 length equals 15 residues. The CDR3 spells CASSEEDSAIGTQYF.

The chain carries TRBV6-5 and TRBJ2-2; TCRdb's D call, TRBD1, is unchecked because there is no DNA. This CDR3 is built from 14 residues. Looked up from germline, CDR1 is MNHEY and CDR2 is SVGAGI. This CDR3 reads CASSYGTGLGELFF.

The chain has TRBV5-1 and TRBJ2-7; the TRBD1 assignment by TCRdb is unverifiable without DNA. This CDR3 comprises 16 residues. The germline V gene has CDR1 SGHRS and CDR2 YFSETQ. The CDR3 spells CASSQRSGTVSYEQYF.

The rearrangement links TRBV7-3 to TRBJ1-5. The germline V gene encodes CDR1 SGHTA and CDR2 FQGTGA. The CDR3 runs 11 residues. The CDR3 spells CASSLGGPQHF.

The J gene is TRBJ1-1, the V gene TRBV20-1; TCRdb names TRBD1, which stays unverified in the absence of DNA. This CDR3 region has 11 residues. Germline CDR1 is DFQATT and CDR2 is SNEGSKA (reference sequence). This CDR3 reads CSATDRAEAFF.

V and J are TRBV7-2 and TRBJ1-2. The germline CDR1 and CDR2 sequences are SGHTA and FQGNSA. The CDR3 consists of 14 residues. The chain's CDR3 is CASSPEGSHYGYTF.

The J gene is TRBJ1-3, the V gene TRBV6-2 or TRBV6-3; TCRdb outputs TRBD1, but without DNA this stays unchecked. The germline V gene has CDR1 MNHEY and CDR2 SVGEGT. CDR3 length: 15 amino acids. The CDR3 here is CASTPTGKSGNTIYF.

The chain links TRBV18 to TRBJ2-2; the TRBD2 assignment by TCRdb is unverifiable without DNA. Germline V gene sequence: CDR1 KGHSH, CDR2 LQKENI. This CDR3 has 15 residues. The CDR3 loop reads CASSLSGANTGELFF.

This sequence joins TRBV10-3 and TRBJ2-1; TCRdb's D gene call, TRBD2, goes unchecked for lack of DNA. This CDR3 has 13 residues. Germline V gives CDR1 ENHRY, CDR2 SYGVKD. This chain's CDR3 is CAIAGPPGNEQFF.

The chain's CDR3 is CASRPTGLGSPLHF. The V call is TRBV6-1, the J call TRBJ1-6; with no DNA, the TCRdb D assignment of TRBD1 cannot be verified. The CDR3 sequence is 14 residues long. CDR1 and CDR2 from the germline V gene are MNHNS and SASEGT.

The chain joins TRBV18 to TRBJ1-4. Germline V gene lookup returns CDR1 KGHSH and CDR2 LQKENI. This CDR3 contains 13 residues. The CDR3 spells CASSLTGNEKLFF.

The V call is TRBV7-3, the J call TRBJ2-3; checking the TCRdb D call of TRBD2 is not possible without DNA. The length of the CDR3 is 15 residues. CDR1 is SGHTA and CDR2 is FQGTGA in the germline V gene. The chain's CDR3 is CASSFSGGAPDTQYF.

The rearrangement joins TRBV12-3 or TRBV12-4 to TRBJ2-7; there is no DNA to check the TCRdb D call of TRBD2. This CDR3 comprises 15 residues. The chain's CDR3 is CASSLRIAGPYEQYF.

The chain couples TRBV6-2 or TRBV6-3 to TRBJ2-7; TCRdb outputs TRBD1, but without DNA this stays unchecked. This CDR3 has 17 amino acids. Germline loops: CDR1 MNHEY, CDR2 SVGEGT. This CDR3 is CASSSLIGHARENEQYF.

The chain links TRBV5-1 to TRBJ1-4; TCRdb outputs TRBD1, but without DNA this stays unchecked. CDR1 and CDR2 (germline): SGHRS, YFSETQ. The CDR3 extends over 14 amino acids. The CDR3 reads CASSPPGGDEKLFF.

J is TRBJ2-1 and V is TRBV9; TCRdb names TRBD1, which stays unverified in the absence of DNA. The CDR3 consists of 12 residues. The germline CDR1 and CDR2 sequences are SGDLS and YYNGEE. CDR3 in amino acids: CASGDRYNEQFF.

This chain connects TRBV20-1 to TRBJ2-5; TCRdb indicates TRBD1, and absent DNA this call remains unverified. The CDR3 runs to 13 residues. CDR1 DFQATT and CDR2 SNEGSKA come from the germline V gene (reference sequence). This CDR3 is CSVSGGGAETQYF.

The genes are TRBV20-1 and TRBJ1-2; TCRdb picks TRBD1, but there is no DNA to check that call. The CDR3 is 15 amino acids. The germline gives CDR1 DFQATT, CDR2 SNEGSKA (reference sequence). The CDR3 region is CSARDGRVGGYGYTF.

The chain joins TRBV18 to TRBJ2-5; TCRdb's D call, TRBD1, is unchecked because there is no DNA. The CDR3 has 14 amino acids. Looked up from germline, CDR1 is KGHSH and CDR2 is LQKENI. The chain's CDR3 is CASSPVRGGETQYF. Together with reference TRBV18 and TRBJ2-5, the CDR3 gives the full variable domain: NAGVMQNPRHLVRRRGQEARLRCSPMKGHSHVYWYRQLPEEGLKFMVYLQKENIIDESGMPKERFSAEFPKEGPSILRIQQVVRGDSAAYFCASSPVRGGETQYFGPGTRLLVL.

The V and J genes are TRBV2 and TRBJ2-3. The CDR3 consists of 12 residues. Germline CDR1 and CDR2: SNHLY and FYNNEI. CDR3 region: CASHRLVNTQYF.

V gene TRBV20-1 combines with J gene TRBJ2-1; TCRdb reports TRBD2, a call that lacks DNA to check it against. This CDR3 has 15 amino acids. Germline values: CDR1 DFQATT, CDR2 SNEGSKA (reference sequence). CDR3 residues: CSARGTSGSWNEQFF.

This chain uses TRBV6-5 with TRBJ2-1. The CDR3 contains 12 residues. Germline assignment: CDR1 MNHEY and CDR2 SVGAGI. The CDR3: CASSYSVGEQFF.